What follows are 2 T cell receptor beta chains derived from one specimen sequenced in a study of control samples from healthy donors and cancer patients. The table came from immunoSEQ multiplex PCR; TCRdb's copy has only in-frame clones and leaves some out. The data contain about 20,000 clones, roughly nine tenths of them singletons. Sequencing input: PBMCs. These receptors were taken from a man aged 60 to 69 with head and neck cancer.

The CDR3 spells CASSLGRTVYNEQFF. The CDR3 nucleotides are TGTGCCAGCAGCTTAGGAAGGACGGTTTACAATGAGCAGTTCTTC. The genes are TRBV7-9 and TRBJ2-1; no firm D call. In germline, CDR1 is SEHNR, CDR2 FQNEAQ (reference sequence). The V and J ends lost 1 base and 4 bases respectively, with 11 bases between them. The CDR3 is 15 residues long.

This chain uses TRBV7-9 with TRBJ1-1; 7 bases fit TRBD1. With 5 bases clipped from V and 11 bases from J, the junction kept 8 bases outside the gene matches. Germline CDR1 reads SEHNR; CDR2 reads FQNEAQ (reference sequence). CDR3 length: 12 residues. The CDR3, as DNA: TGTGCCAGCAGCAAGGAGACAGGGACGGCTTTCTTT. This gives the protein CASSKETGTAFF.